The clone carrying this T cell receptor beta chain has a handful of counts. The antigen is undetermined. There were only Caucasian adults among the donors, and all lived in Nashville, Tennessee. Here immunoSEQ multiplex PCR was the method, and the copy in TCRdb shows in-frame clones only, minus some. Of approximately 2.1 million clones in the sample, over 90% are singletons; the top ten hold about 0.39%. These data come from a study of shared clonotypes between healthy human individuals. This CDR3 comprises 11 residues. The germline gives CDR1 GTSNPN, CDR2 SVGIG (reference sequence). V lost 5 bases and J 1 base, leaving 2 bases between the germline ends. Study findings and constraints: Apart from blood, nothing was sampled; tissue repertoires likely differ.

The rearrangement uses TRBV30 and TRBJ2-2, with D unresolved. The receptor was isolated from a man younger than 35 in good health. Some clones in this sample may be carry-over from other donors' samples. The sequencing input was naive CD4+ T cells from PBMCs. Subset here: CD45RA+ positively selected. Written as DNA, the CDR3 is TGTGCCTGGGGGAACACCGGGGAGCTGTTTTTT. Translating it yields CAWGNTGELFF.